The 24 T cell receptor beta chains below all came from one sample that was sequenced in a study of identifying expanded T cells in peripheral blood. TCRdb keeps only in-frame clones here, not all; method: immunoSEQ multiplex PCR. Of about 130,000 clones in the sample, roughly 90% are singletons; the top ten hold approximately 8.9%. Input material: blood. The receptors derive from a person aged 18 to 69 in good health.

V and J are TRBV19 and TRBJ1-1, with 7 bases lining up with TRBD1. The CDR3 consists of 16 residues. Germline values: CDR1 LNHDA, CDR2 SQIVND (reference sequence). V shed 8 bases and J 0 bases; nucleotides not matched to a gene: 12. CDR3 nucleotide sequence: TGTGCCAGTCGAAAGACACAGGGGTTGGTGAACACTGAAGCTTTCTTT. Protein product: CASRKTQGLVNTEAFF.

V is TRBV6-6 and J is TRBJ2-7; D remains unclear. CDR1 and CDR2 (germline): MNHNY, SVGAGI (reference sequence). The CDR3 sequence is 12 residues long. Trimming stripped 4 bases from V and 3 bases from J, with 7 bases between. CDR3 bases: TGTGCCAGCAGTTCCCTCAACTACGAGCAGTACTTC. It specifies CASSSLNYEQYF.

The chain uses TRBV6-5 and TRBJ2-1; perhaps TRBD2 as D (5 bases). The CDR3 contains 15 residues. Germline V gene lookup returns CDR1 MNHEY and CDR2 SVGAGI. Trimming shortened V by 8 bases and J by 0 bases, and 14 bases separated the two germline ends. The CDR3 loop reads CASAGRLSSYNEQFF. The CDR3 DNA sequence: TGTGCCAGCGCGGGCCGGTTAAGCTCCTACAATGAGCAGTTCTTC.

The chain joins TRBV30 to TRBJ1-1; D perhaps matches TRBD1 (5 bases). The CDR3 contains 12 residues. The germline V gene has CDR1 GTSNPN and CDR2 SVGIG (reference sequence). The germline V and J ends were trimmed by 1 base and 7 bases, with 10 bases remaining between them. The CDR3 DNA reads TGTGCCTGGAGTGATTTAGGGGTTGAAGCTTTCTTT. This encodes CAWSDLGVEAFF.

The rearrangement links TRBV4-1 to TRBJ1-1, with 8 bases lining up with TRBD1. Per the germline V gene, CDR1 is MGHRA and CDR2 is YSYEKL. The V and J ends lost 0 bases and 5 bases, in that order; junction bases with no gene match: 8. This CDR3 is 16 amino acids long. The CDR3 here is CASSQDADRVGTEAFF. The DNA for the CDR3 is TGCGCCAGCAGCCAAGATGCGGACAGGGTTGGGACTGAAGCTTTCTTT.

This clone was seen a single time. V gene TRBV28 combines with J gene TRBJ2-2, with TRBD1 matching 7 bases. V shed 9 bases, J shed 2 bases, and the junction held 9 bases outside the gene matches. This CDR3 comprises 15 residues. CDR1 and CDR2 from the germline V gene are MDHEN and SYDVKM. This chain's CDR3 is CASVTGTANTGELFF. The DNA of the CDR3 is TGTGCCAGTGTTACCGGGACAGCTAACACCGGGGAGCTGTTTTTT.

The chain combines TRBV11-2 with TRBJ1-1; D is ambiguous. The germline V gene has CDR1 SGHAT and CDR2 FQNNGV. The germline V and J ends were trimmed by 0 bases and 2 bases, with 7 bases remaining between them. This CDR3 has 14 amino acids. The chain's CDR3 is CASSLDIDNTEAFF. The CDR3 DNA reads as TGTGCCAGCAGCTTAGATATAGATAACACTGAAGCTTTCTTT. Supplemented by reference TRBV11-2 and TRBJ1-1, the full variable domain reads EAGVAQSPRYKIIEKRQSVAFWCNPISGHATLYWYQQILGQGPKLLIQFQNNGVVDDSQLPKDRFSAERLKGVDSTLKIQPAKLEDSAVYLCASSLDIDNTEAFFGQGTRLTVV.

The V and J genes are TRBV5-8 and TRBJ2-2, with D perhaps being TRBD1 or TRBD2 (6 bases each). This CDR3 comprises 15 residues. CDR1 is SGHTS, CDR2 YDEGEE, per germline. Trimming removed 4 bases from V and 3 bases from J, with 13 bases in between. The DNA of the CDR3 is TGTGCCAGCAGCAAAGACAGGAGGGACACCGGGGAGCTGTTTTTT. Residues: CASSKDRRDTGELFF.

J is TRBJ2-1 and V is TRBV10-2; D is undetermined. In germline, CDR1 is WSHSY, CDR2 SAAADI. Trimming stripped 2 bases from V and 5 bases from J, with 7 bases between. This CDR3 is 13 amino acids long. The CDR3 here is CASSEQVNNEQFF. The CDR3 DNA sequence: TGCGCCAGCAGTGAGCAGGTGAACAATGAGCAGTTCTTC.

The chain combines TRBV7-8 with TRBJ1-2; weak D call: TRBD1 (5 bases). The CDR3 covers 15 residues. V gave up 2 bases and J gave up 7 bases, with 17 bases separating them. Germline CDR1 is SGHVS and CDR2 is FQNEAQ. CDR3 region: CASSLQSGFSGGYTF. The CDR3, as DNA: TGTGCCAGCAGCTTACAATCAGGGTTCTCGGGTGGCTACACCTTC.

The chain carries TRBV6-1 and TRBJ1-1; D gene ambiguous. This CDR3 comprises 13 residues. Deletions cut 2 bases from V and 5 bases from J, with 9 bases between. Germline V gene lookup returns CDR1 MNHNS and CDR2 SASEGT. Here the CDR3 reads CASSESRWTEAFF. CDR3 DNA: TGTGCCAGCAGTGAATCTCGTTGGACTGAAGCTTTCTTT.

CDR3 residues: CASGGFATNEKLFF. CDR3 nucleotides: TGTGCCAGCGGAGGGTTTGCAACTAATGAAAAACTGTTTTTT. The gene calls are TRBV27 and TRBJ1-4, with D unresolved. This CDR3 is built from 14 residues. Trimming shortened V by 8 bases and J by 0 bases, and 10 bases separated the two germline ends. CDR1 is MNHEY and CDR2 is SMNVEV in the germline V gene (reference sequence).

V is TRBV9 and J is TRBJ2-5, with D perhaps TRBD2 (6 bases). This CDR3 is built from 15 residues. The germline V and J ends were trimmed by 3 bases and 4 bases, with 16 bases remaining between them. Germline V gene lookup returns CDR1 SGDLS and CDR2 YYNGEE. The CDR3 DNA is TGTGCCAGCAGCGCCGAGGTTGGGGGGATAGAGACCCAGTACTTC. It codes for CASSAEVGGIETQYF.

The rearrangement links TRBV27 to TRBJ2-3; a weak D match, TRBD2 (5 bases). The CDR3 runs to 14 residues. Germline loops: CDR1 MNHEY, CDR2 SMNVEV (reference sequence). V dropped 3 bases and J dropped 1 base, with 8 bases sitting between them. CDR3 DNA sequence: TGTGCCAGCAGTTTCCTCGGGGGCACAGATACGCAGTATTTT. Encoded protein: CASSFLGGTDTQYF.

This clone showed up just a few times. The chain carries TRBV18 and TRBJ1-2; 7 bases align to TRBD1. Germline V CDR1 and CDR2: KGHSH, LQKENI. The CDR3 totals 14 residues. J was trimmed by 3 bases and V by 3 bases; bases with no gene match: 4. The CDR3 region has the DNA TGTGCCAGCTCACCTTGGCAGGGGGACTATGGCTACACCTTC. Translated, it gives CASSPWQGDYGYTF.

The rearrangement links TRBV19 to TRBJ2-6; 7 bases are shared with TRBD1. This CDR3 is built from 17 residues. The ends lost 1 base at V and 4 bases at J; junction bases unmatched: 7. Germline V gene lookup returns CDR1 LNHDA and CDR2 SQIVND (reference sequence). As DNA, the CDR3 is TGTGCCAGTAGTATAGTTGCAGGGGGTGCGGGGGCCAACGTCCTGACTTTC. It specifies CASSIVAGGAGANVLTF. The full variable domain, with the rest looked up from reference TRBV19 and TRBJ2-6, is DGGITQSPKYLFRKEGQNVTLSCEQNLNHDAMYWYRQDPGQGLRLIYYSQIVNDFQKGDIAEGYSVSREKKESFPLTVTSAQKNPTAFYLCASSIVAGGAGANVLTFGAGSRLTVL.

V is TRBV18 and J is TRBJ1-5; no definite D call. Per the germline V gene, CDR1 is KGHSH and CDR2 is LQKENI. This CDR3 region has 16 residues. Trimming shortened V by 0 bases and J by 3 bases, and 12 bases separated the two germline ends. In nucleotides, the CDR3 is TGTGCCAGCTCACCACCCGGCAATGGCTACAATCAGCCCCAGCATTTT. It is translated as CASSPPGNGYNQPQHF. The full variable domain, with the rest looked up from reference TRBV18 and TRBJ1-5, is NAGVMQNPRHLVRRRGQEARLRCSPMKGHSHVYWYRQLPEEGLKFMVYLQKENIIDESGMPKERFSAEFPKEGPSILRIQQVVRGDSAAYFCASSPPGNGYNQPQHFGDGTRLSIL.

The rearrangement links TRBV19 to TRBJ2-1, with 7 bases matching TRBD1. The V and J ends lost 3 bases and 4 bases, in that order; junction bases with no gene match: 0. The length of the CDR3 is 13 residues. Germline-derived CDR1 and CDR2 are LNHDA and SQIVND (reference sequence). The CDR3 nucleotides read TGTGCCAGTAGTATCAGGGGGTACAATGAGCAGTTCTTC. Its protein product is CASSIRGYNEQFF.

The V call is TRBV7-6, the J call TRBJ2-7, with 8 bases matching TRBD1. In germline, CDR1 is SGHVS, CDR2 FNYEAQ. This CDR3 is built from 14 residues. The trim removed 5 bases at V and 3 bases at J, leaving 6 bases unmatched. The CDR3 DNA sequence: TGTGCCAGCAGCCTAGAGACAGGGGTCTACGAGCAGTACTTC. Its protein is CASSLETGVYEQYF.

This clone was recorded once. V and J are TRBV11-3 and TRBJ2-3; 7 positions match TRBD2. CDR3 length equals 15 residues. The J segment lost 0 bases and the V segment lost 6 bases, leaving 6 bases of the junction unmatched. Germline CDR1 reads SGHNT; CDR2 reads YENEEA. CDR3 coding DNA: TGTGCCAGCAGTTCTAGCGGTACAAGCACAGATACGCAGTATTTT. It yields the protein CASSSSGTSTDTQYF.

The chain has TRBV18 and TRBJ1-1; TRBD1 is a possible D gene (5 bases). Germline CDR1 KGHSH, CDR2 LQKENI. CDR3 length equals 14 residues. Between the trimmed V and J ends, which lost 4 bases and 0 bases, there was a span of 9 bases. CDR3 in DNA: TGTGCCAGCTCACTCGGACAAGTGAACACTGAAGCTTTCTTT. This sequence encodes CASSLGQVNTEAFF.

This clone was recorded only once. J is TRBJ2-7 and V is TRBV10-1; 10 positions agree with TRBD1. Germline trimming cut 6 bases from V and 2 bases from J; bases unmatched to any gene: 4. CDR3 size: 14 residues. Germline V gives CDR1 WNHNN, CDR2 SYGVQD (reference sequence). CDR3 loop: CASSGQGVPYEQYF. The CDR3 region has the DNA TGCGCCAGCAGCGGACAGGGGGTCCCCTACGAGCAGTACTTC.

This clone was counted between two and nine times. The rearrangement uses TRBV7-2 and TRBJ2-2; no firm D call. The CDR3 runs to 13 residues. The V and J ends lost 5 bases and 4 bases respectively, with 8 bases between them. Germline CDR1 SGHTA, CDR2 FQGNSA. CDR3 amino acids: CASSHDGTGELFF. Here the CDR3 DNA reads TGTGCCAGCAGCCATGACGGCACCGGGGAGCTGTTTTTT.

The rearrangement joins TRBV14 to TRBJ1-1; 12 bases map to TRBD1. CDR1 SGHDN and CDR2 FVKESK come from the germline V gene. The CDR3 spans 19 residues. The V segment lost 3 bases and the J segment 4 bases; nucleotides outside the gene matches: 15. CDR3 sequence: CASSHSGTGGRTKSTEAFF. In nucleotides, the CDR3 is TGTGCCAGCAGCCACTCCGGGACAGGGGGCCGAACAAAGAGCACTGAAGCTTTCTTT.